This T cell receptor beta chain was identified in a study of sequential checkpoint blockade in melanoma. Study details: Randomization was 1:1 between first-line nivolumab→ipilimumab and ipilimumab→nivolumab. Maintenance nivolumab came after either treatment sequence.

Produced via immunoSEQ multiplex PCR; TCRdb's table is partial and in-frame only. The repertoire holds about 9,100 clones, with approximately 72% as singletons. Germline assignment: CDR1 SGHKS and CDR2 YYEKEE (reference sequence). The CDR3 spans 15 residues. Trimming at V came to 0 bases and at J to 5 bases, leaving 7 bases not matched to a gene. Stated treatment: randomized to nivolumab then ipilimumab (arm A) or the reverse (arm B). The source of this sequence is a human donor with melanoma. The specimen comprised CD8+ T cells sorted from blood (inferred from file names), sampled from a patient given nivolumab and ipilimumab in sequence. The chain has TRBV5-5 and TRBJ1-2, with TRBD1 identical over 7 bases. The CDR3, as DNA: TGTGCCAGCAGCTTGGGCCAGGGGACAGATTATGGCTACACCTTC. Translation: CASSLGQGTDYGYTF.